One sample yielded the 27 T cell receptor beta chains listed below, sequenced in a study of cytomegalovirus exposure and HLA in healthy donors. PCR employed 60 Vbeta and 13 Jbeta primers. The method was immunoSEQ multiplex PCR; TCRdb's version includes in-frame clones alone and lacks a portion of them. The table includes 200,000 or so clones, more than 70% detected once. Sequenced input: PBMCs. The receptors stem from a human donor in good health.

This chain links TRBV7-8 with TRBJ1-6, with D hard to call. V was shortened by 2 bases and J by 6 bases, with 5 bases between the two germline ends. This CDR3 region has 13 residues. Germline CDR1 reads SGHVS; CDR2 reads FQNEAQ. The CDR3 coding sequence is TGTGCCAGCAGCTTAATCAGTAATTCACCCCTCCACTTT. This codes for CASSLISNSPLHF.

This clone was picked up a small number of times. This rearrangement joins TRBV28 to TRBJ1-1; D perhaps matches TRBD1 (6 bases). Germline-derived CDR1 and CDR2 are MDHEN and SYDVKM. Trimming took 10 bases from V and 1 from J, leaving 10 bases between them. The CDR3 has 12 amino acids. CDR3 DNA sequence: TGTGCCACCAAACAGGGGAACACTGAAGCTTTCTTT. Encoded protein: CATKQGNTEAFF.

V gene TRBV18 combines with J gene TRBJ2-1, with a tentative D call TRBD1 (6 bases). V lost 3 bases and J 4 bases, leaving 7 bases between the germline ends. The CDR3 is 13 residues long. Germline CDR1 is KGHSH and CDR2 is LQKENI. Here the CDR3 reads CASSPGQYNEQFF. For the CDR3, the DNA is TGTGCCAGCTCACCCGGACAGTACAATGAGCAGTTCTTC.

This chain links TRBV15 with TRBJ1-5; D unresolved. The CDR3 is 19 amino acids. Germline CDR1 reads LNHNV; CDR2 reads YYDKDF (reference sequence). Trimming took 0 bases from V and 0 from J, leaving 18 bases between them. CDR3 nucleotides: TGTGCCACCAGCAGAGAGTCTGACACGGGATTGTATAGCAATCAGCCCCAGCATTTT. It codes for CATSRESDTGLYSNQPQHF.

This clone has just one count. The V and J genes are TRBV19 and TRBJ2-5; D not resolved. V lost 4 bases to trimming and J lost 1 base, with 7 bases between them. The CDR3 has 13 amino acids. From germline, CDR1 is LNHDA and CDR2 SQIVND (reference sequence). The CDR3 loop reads CASSSTFQETQYF. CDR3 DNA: TGTGCCAGTAGTAGTACTTTCCAAGAGACCCAGTACTTC. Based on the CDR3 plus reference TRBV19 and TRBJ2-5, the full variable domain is DGGITQSPKYLFRKEGQNVTLSCEQNLNHDAMYWYRQDPGQGLRLIYYSQIVNDFQKGDIAEGYSVSREKKESFPLTVTSAQKNPTAFYLCASSSTFQETQYFGPGTRLLVL.

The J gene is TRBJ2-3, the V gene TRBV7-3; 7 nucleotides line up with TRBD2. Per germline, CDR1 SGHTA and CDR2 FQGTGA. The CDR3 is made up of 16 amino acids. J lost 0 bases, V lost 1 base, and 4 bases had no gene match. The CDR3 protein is CASSLSLAASTDTQYF. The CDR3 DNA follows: TGTGCCAGCAGCTTAAGTCTAGCGGCAAGCACAGATACGCAGTATTTT.

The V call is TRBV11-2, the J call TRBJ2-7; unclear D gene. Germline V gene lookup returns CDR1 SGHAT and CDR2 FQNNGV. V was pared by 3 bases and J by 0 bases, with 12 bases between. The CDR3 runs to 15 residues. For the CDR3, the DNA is TGTGCCAGCAGCTTCCCCCGGAGCAGCTCCTACGAGCAGTACTTC. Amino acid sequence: CASSFPRSSSYEQYF. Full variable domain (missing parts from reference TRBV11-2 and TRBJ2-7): EAGVAQSPRYKIIEKRQSVAFWCNPISGHATLYWYQQILGQGPKLLIQFQNNGVVDDSQLPKDRFSAERLKGVDSTLKIQPAKLEDSAVYLCASSFPRSSSYEQYFGPGTRLTVT.

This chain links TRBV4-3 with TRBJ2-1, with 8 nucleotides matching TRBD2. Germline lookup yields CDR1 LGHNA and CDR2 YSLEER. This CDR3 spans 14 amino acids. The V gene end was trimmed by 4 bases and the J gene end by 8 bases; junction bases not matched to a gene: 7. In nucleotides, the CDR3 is TGCGCCAGCAGCCTGAGCGGGAGTACCCATGAGCAGTTCTTC. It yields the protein CASSLSGSTHEQFF.

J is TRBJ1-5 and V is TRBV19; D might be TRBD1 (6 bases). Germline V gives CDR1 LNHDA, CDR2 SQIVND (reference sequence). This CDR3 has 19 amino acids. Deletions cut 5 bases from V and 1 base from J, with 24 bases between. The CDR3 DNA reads TGTGCCAGTAGTTATAATCCCAAGGGAACAGGGATAAGCAATCAGCCCCAGCATTTT. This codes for CASSYNPKGTGISNQPQHF.

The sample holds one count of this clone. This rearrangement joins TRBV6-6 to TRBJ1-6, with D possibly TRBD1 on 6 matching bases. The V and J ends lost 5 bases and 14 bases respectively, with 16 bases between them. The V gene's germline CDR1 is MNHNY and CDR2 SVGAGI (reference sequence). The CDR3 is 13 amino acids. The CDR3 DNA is TGTGCCAGCAGTCCTGGACAGAGGAGGTCCCTCCACTTT. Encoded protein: CASSPGQRRSLHF.

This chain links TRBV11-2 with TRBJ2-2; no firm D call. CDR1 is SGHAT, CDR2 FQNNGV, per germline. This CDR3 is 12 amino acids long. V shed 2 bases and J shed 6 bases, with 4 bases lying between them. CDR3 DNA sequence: TGTGCCAGCAGCTTACGGGCCGGGGAGCTGTTTTTT. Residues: CASSLRAGELFF.

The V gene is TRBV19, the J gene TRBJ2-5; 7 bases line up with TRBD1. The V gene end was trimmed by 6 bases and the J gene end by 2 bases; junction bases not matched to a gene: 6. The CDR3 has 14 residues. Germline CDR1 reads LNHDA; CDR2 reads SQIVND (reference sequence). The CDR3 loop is CASSRQGLQETQYF. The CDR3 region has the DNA TGTGCCAGTAGCAGACAGGGTTTGCAAGAGACCCAGTACTTC.

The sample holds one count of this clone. CDR3 nucleotide sequence: TGTGCCAGTAGGTGGGGGGGGAACACTGAAGCTTTCTTT. This gives the protein CASRWGGNTEAFF. The chain recombines TRBV19 with TRBJ1-1; possibly TRBD1 for D (5 bases). From germline, CDR1 is LNHDA and CDR2 SQIVND (reference sequence). The CDR3 runs to 13 residues. Trimming cost V 6 bases and J 1 base, with 9 bases left between them.

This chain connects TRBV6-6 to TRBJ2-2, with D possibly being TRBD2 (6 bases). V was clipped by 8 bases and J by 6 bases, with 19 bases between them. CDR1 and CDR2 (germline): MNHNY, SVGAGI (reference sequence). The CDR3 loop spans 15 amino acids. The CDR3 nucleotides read TGTGCCAGCTCCCTAGGGAAAGCGGGCGCCGGGGAGCTGTTTTTT. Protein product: CASSLGKAGAGELFF.

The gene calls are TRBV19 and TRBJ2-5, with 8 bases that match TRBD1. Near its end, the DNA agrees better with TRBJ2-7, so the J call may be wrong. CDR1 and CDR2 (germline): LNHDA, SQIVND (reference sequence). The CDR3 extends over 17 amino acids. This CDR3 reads CASSVAGTGGFLGEQYF. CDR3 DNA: TGTGCCAGTAGTGTCGCCGGGACAGGCGGTTTTTTGGGCGAGCAGTACTTC.

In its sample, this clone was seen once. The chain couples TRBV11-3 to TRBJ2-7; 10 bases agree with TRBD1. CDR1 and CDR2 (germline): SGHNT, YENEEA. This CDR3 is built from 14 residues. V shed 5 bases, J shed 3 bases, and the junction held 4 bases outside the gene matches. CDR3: CASSDRDRGYEQYF. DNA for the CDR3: TGTGCCAGCAGCGACCGGGACAGGGGCTACGAGCAGTACTTC.

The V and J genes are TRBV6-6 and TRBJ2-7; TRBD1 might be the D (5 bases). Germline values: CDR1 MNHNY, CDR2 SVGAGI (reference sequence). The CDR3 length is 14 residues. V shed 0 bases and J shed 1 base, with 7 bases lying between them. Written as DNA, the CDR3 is TGTGCCAGCAGTTACTCTAGGGGTTCCTACGAGCAGTACTTC. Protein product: CASSYSRGSYEQYF.

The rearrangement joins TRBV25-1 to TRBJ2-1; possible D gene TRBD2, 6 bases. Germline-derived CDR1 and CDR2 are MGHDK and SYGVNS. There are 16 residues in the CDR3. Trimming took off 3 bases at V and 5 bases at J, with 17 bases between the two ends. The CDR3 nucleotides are TGTGCCAGCAGTGATCTGGGAGGCTCCAGCGACAATGAGCAGTTCTTC. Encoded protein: CASSDLGGSSDNEQFF.

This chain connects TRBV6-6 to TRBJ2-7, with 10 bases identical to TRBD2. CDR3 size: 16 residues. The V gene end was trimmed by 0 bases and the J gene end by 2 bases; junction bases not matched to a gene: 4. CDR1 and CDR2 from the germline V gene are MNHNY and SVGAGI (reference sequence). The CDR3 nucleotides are TGTGCCAGCAGTTACTCCGGGACTAGCGCTACCTACGAGCAGTACTTC. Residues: CASSYSGTSATYEQYF.

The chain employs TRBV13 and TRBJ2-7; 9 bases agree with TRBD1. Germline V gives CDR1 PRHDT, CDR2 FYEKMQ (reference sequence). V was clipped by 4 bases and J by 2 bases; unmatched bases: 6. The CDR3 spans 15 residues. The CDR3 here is CASSSLDRGPYEQYF. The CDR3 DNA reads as TGTGCCAGCAGCTCCCTGGACAGGGGACCCTACGAGCAGTACTTC.

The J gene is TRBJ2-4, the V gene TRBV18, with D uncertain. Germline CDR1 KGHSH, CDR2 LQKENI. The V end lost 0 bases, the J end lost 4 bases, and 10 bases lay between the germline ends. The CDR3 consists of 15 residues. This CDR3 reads CASSPPSGVKNIQYF. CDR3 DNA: TGTGCCAGCTCACCACCTAGTGGAGTTAAAAACATTCAGTACTTC.

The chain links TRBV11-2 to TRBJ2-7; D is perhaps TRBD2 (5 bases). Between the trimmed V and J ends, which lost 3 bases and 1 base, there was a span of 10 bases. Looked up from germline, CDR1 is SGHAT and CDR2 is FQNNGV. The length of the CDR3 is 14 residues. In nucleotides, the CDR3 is TGTGCCAGCAGCTTGGGCGCGGGTTCCTACGAGCAGTACTTC. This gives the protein CASSLGAGSYEQYF. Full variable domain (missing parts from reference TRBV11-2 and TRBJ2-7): EAGVAQSPRYKIIEKRQSVAFWCNPISGHATLYWYQQILGQGPKLLIQFQNNGVVDDSQLPKDRFSAERLKGVDSTLKIQPAKLEDSAVYLCASSLGAGSYEQYFGPGTRLTVT.

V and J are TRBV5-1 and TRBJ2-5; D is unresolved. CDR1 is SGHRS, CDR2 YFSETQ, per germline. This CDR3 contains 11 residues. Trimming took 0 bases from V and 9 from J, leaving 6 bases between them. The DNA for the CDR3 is TGCGCCAGCAGCTTGGGAACGGCCCAGTACTTC. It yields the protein CASSLGTAQYF. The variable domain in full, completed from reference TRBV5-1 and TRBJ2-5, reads KAGVTQTPRYLIKTRGQQVTLSCSPISGHRSVSWYQQTPGQGLQFLFEYFSETQRNKGNFPGRFSGRQFSNSRSEMNVSTLELGDSALYLCASSLGTAQYFGPGTRLLVL.

The CDR3 DNA follows: TGTGCCAGTAGACGCTTAGCAGGGAACTACGAGCAGTACTTC. It encodes CASRRLAGNYEQYF. V and J are TRBV19 and TRBJ2-7, with D possibly matching TRBD1 (5 bases). The CDR3 has 14 residues. The V and J ends lost 6 bases and 3 bases respectively, with 15 bases between them. Germline CDR1 and CDR2: LNHDA and SQIVND (reference sequence).

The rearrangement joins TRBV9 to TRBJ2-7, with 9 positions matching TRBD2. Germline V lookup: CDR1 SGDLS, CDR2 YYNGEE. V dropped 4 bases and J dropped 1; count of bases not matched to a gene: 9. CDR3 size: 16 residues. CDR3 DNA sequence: TGTGCCAGCAGCTCACAGGTAGCGGGAGTGTCCTACGAGCAGTACTTC. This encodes CASSSQVAGVSYEQYF.

The CDR3 nucleotides are TGCAGTGCGGAACAGGGCCAGCCCCAGCATTTT. It encodes CSAEQGQPQHF. The rearrangement uses TRBV20-1 and TRBJ1-5; D possibly corresponds to TRBD1 (6 bases). The CDR3 runs to 11 residues. V was trimmed by 6 bases and J by 7 bases, leaving 10 bases between them. Germline CDR1 reads DFQATT; CDR2 reads SNEGSKA (reference sequence).

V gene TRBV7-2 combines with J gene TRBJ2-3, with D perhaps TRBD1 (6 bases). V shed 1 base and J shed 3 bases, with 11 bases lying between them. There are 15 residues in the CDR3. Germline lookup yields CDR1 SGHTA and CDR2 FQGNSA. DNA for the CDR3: TGTGCCAGCAGCTTAGGGGGCCAGGGGACAGATACGCAGTATTTT. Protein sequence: CASSLGGQGTDTQYF.